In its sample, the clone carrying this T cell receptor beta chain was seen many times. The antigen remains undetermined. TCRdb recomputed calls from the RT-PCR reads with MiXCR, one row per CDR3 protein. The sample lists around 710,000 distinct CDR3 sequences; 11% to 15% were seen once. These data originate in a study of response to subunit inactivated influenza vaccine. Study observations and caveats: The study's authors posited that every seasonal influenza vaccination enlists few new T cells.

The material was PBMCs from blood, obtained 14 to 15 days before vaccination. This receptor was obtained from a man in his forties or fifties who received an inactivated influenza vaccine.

The CDR3 reads CSARPRQGLREQYF. For the CDR3, the DNA is TGCAGTGCTAGACCCCGACAGGGATTGCGGGAGCAGTACTTC. V usage is TRBV20-1 and J usage is TRBJ2-7, with 7 nucleotides matching TRBD1. Per germline, CDR1 DFQATT and CDR2 SNEGSKA (reference sequence). V dropped 2 bases and J dropped 7; count of bases not matched to a gene: 11. CDR3 length: 14 residues.